This TCR beta chain came from a study of OX40 agonist ivuxolimab in advanced cancers. TCRdb keeps only in-frame clones here, not all; method: immunoSEQ multiplex PCR. The data show roughly 58,000 clones, with 65% to 85% seen just once and 0.6% to 0.8% held by the top ten. The CDR3 consists of 13 residues. Trimming took 2 bases from V and 6 from J, leaving 11 bases between them. Germline CDR1 and CDR2: SGHNT and YYREEE (reference sequence). Regarding this clone: Its antigen is undetermined.

Points from the study as a whole: Several nonresponders also turned out to have low normalized T-cell clonal expansion.

The source was CD4+ or CD8+ T cells sorted from blood, collected in a trial of the OX40 agonist ivuxolimab. V gene TRBV5-4 combines with J gene TRBJ1-2, with D possibly TRBD1 on 6 matching bases. The sequence came from an adult with an advanced solid tumor such as melanoma, head and neck, liver or kidney cancer. Here the CDR3 reads CASSLQGINGYTF. CDR3 in DNA: TGTGCCAGCAGCTTACAGGGAATTAATGGCTACACCTTC.